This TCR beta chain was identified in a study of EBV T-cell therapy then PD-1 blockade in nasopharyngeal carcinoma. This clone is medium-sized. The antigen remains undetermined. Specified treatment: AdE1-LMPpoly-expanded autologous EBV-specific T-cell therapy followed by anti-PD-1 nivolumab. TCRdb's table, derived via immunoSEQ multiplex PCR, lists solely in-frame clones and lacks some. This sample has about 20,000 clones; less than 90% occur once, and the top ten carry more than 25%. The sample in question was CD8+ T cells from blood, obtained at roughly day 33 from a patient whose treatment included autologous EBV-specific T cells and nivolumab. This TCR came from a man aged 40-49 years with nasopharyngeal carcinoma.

The CDR3 reads CASSAHEGSGSPLHF. For the CDR3, the DNA is TGTGCCAGTAGCGCTCACGAGGGAAGCGGTTCACCCCTCCACTTT. The V gene is TRBV19, the J gene TRBJ1-6; unclear D gene. Germline V lookup: CDR1 LNHDA, CDR2 SQIVND (reference sequence). The CDR3 spans 15 residues. V was trimmed by 6 bases and J by 9 bases, leaving 18 bases between them.